These 17 T cell receptor beta chains were sequenced from one sample in a study of naive and memory T cell subsets. The treatment is: skin biopsy from PPD injection site in Mantoux-positive individual. A UMI-containing oligonucleotide was joined by 3' ligation to the TCR cDNA template. Ligated cDNA underwent four rounds of PCR with nested alpha and beta constant region primers and SP2. MiXCR was run by TCRdb on the UMI-ligation and nested PCR reads, yielding one entry per CDR3 protein. Of some 30,000 distinct CDR3 sequences detected, about 6.9% appear once; the ten largest clones hold over 3%. The sample consisted of skin, taken from a tuberculin skin test site. The source of these receptors is an adult in good health.

This clonotype occurred a few times. The rearrangement uses TRBV7-7 and TRBJ1-1; no reliable D call. The CDR3 contains 14 residues. The germline V and J ends were trimmed by 5 bases and 1 base, with 11 bases remaining between them. Germline V gene sequence: CDR1 SSHAT, CDR2 FNYEAQ (reference sequence). CDR3 DNA: TGTGCCAGCAGCCCAGTAACCTCGAACACTGAAGCTTTCTTT. Its translation is CASSPVTSNTEAFF.

On this clonotype itself: This may come from a read error, since a much larger clone is one base off. The V and J genes are TRBV12-5 and TRBJ2-1; D uncertain. This CDR3 contains 14 residues. The V end lost 4 bases, the J end lost 7 bases, and 14 bases lay between the germline ends. The germline CDR1 and CDR2 sequences are LGHNT and FRNRAP. CDR3: CASGYPARQNEQFF. The CDR3 DNA sequence: TGTGCTAGTGGTTACCCAGCCCGTCAGAATGAGCAGTTCTTC.

This clonotype was picked up many times. The rearrangement uses TRBV5-1 and TRBJ2-2; tentatively, D is TRBD1 (5 bases). The CDR3 length is 15 residues. Trimming stripped 4 bases from V and 6 bases from J, with 16 bases between. In germline, CDR1 is SGHRS, CDR2 YFSETQ. CDR3 nucleotides: TGCGCCAGCAGCGTGGACAATCACCTCGCCGGGGAGCTGTTTTTT. Translation gives CASSVDNHLAGELFF. The complete variable domain, with remaining parts taken from reference TRBV5-1 and TRBJ2-2, reads KAGVTQTPRYLIKTRGQQVTLSCSPISGHRSVSWYQQTPGQGLQFLFEYFSETQRNKGNFPGRFSGRQFSNSRSEMNVSTLELGDSALYLCASSVDNHLAGELFFGEGSRLTVL.

Only a few counts were recorded for this clonotype. The chain carries TRBV3-1 and TRBJ2-7, with 11 positions matching TRBD1. The CDR3 extends over 16 amino acids. The germline V gene encodes CDR1 LGHDT and CDR2 YNNKEL (reference sequence). V shed 0 bases, J shed 2 bases, and the junction held 3 bases outside the gene matches. The CDR3 reads CASSQEKGQGAYEQYF. The CDR3 DNA reads as TGTGCCAGCAGCCAAGAAAAGGGACAGGGGGCCTACGAGCAGTACTTC.

This clonotype was seen only a few times. The V and J genes are TRBV12-3 or TRBV12-4 and TRBJ1-6; D is possibly TRBD1 (5 bases). Trimming removed 5 bases from V and 0 bases from J, with 8 bases in between. The CDR3 is 15 residues long. CDR3 sequence: CASSRGGSYNSPLHF. CDR3 DNA sequence: TGTGCCAGCAGTCGGGGGGGCTCCTATAATTCACCCCTCCACTTT.

A few counts support this clonotype. V is TRBV5-1 and J is TRBJ1-1; 10 bases line up with TRBD1. Germline CDR1 reads SGHRS; CDR2 reads YFSETQ. The V segment lost 7 bases and the J segment 3 bases; nucleotides outside the gene matches: 9. The CDR3 sequence is 15 residues long. The CDR3 spells CASSFGGTGDTEAFF. The CDR3 nucleotides read TGCGCCAGCTCATTTGGGGGGACAGGGGACACTGAAGCTTTCTTT.

This clonotype occurred many times. The chain couples TRBV2 to TRBJ1-5; D gene uncertain. The CDR3 loop spans 14 amino acids. Trimming left V 4 bases short and J 1 base short, with 8 bases between. Germline values: CDR1 SNHLY, CDR2 FYNNEI. Here the CDR3 DNA reads TGTGCCAGCAGTGGGGAACTCAGCAATCAGCCCCAGCATTTT. This encodes CASSGELSNQPQHF.

V usage is TRBV7-8 and J usage is TRBJ2-1; no definite D call. The V end lost 3 bases, the J end lost 6 bases, and 6 bases lay between the germline ends. Germline-derived CDR1 and CDR2 are SGHVS and FQNEAQ. This CDR3 comprises 12 residues. The CDR3 spells CASSFPGNEQFF. The CDR3 region has the DNA TGTGCCAGCAGCTTCCCGGGCAATGAGCAGTTCTTC.

Ten or more counts support this clonotype. The V gene is TRBV14, the J gene TRBJ2-6; no clear D. Germline V gene data show CDR1 as SGHDN and CDR2 as FVKESK. The CDR3 consists of 13 residues. The V and J ends lost 5 bases and 3 bases respectively, with 5 bases between them. CDR3 sequence reads: CASSSIGANVLTF. As DNA, the CDR3 is TGTGCCAGCAGCTCCATTGGGGCCAACGTCCTGACTTTC.

This clonotype was picked up many times. The chain has TRBV9 and TRBJ2-3; 9 bases map to TRBD2. The CDR3 sequence is 16 residues long. V lost 2 bases, J lost 0 bases, and 4 bases stayed unmatched. Germline V gives CDR1 SGDLS, CDR2 YYNGEE. The CDR3 loop is CASSVLAGTSTDTQYF. The CDR3 DNA is TGTGCCAGCAGCGTGCTAGCGGGGACTAGCACAGATACGCAGTATTTT. Supplemented by reference TRBV9 and TRBJ2-3, the full variable domain reads DSGVTQTPKHLITATGQRVTLRCSPRSGDLSVYWYQQSLDQGLQFLIQYYNGEERAKGNILERFSAQQFPDLHSELNLSSLELGDSALYFCASSVLAGTSTDTQYFGPGTRLTVL.

This clonotype was counted many times. The CDR3 spells CASSLWATEAFF. Here the CDR3 DNA reads TGTGCCAGCAGCTTATGGGCGACAGAAGCTTTCTTT. V is TRBV7-2 and J is TRBJ1-1; D is unresolved. V lost 2 bases to trimming and J lost 8 bases, with 9 bases between them. CDR1 is SGHTA and CDR2 is FQGNSA in the germline V gene. The CDR3 is made up of 12 amino acids.

The table lists this clonotype with a few counts. The CDR3 sequence is CASSEEGGYNEQFF. In DNA form, the CDR3 reads TGTGCCAGCAGTGAAGAAGGGGGGTACAATGAGCAGTTCTTC. V is TRBV6-1 and J is TRBJ2-1; D assignment may be TRBD1 or TRBD2 (6 bases each). In germline, CDR1 is MNHNS, CDR2 SASEGT. V was cut by 1 base and J by 4 bases, with 8 bases left in between. There are 14 residues in the CDR3.

This clonotype was seen more than once but under ten times. This rearrangement joins TRBV7-8 to TRBJ1-1; D is unresolved. The CDR3 is 13 amino acids. The V gene lost 5 bases and the J gene lost 3 bases, with 10 bases spanning the gap. In germline, CDR1 is SGHVS, CDR2 FQNEAQ. CDR3 loop: CASSQSKHTEAFF. The CDR3 nucleotides are TGTGCCAGCAGCCAGTCGAAGCACACTGAAGCTTTCTTT.

This clonotype was counted only a few times. The chain joins TRBV18 to TRBJ1-4; D gene uncertain. Between the trimmed V and J ends, which lost 2 bases and 0 bases, there was a span of 10 bases. CDR3 length: 16 amino acids. Germline V gives CDR1 KGHSH, CDR2 LQKENI. CDR3 residues: CASSPIQTATNEKLFF. The CDR3, as DNA: TGTGCCAGCTCACCAATTCAAACAGCAACTAATGAAAAACTGTTTTTT.

A few counts support this clonotype. J is TRBJ2-3 and V is TRBV5-1; TRBD1 aligns across 10 bases. The V gene end was trimmed by 4 bases and the J gene end by 8 bases; junction bases not matched to a gene: 10. Germline V gene lookup returns CDR1 SGHRS and CDR2 YFSETQ. The CDR3 length is 15 residues. CDR3 region: CASSRRQGASGTQYF. The CDR3 bases are TGCGCCAGCAGCCGGAGACAGGGGGCGAGCGGTACGCAGTATTTT.

This sequence joins TRBV7-6 and TRBJ1-1; D perhaps matches TRBD1 (5 bases). Trimming shortened V by 2 bases and J by 1 base, and 14 bases separated the two germline ends. Germline loops: CDR1 SGHVS, CDR2 FNYEAQ. This CDR3 has 16 amino acids. CDR3 bases: TGTGCCAGCAGCTTACTTGGAGGGGCGGGGAACACTGAAGCTTTCTTT. Amino acid sequence: CASSLLGGAGNTEAFF.

The rearrangement uses TRBV6-2 or TRBV6-3 and TRBJ1-1, with D maybe TRBD1 (5 bases). Germline V gives CDR1 MNHEY, CDR2 SVGEGT. This CDR3 is 16 amino acids long. Trimming left V 6 bases short and J 0 bases short, with 17 bases between. The CDR3 protein is CASRNPVGGVNTEAFF. CDR3 nucleotides: TGTGCCAGCAGAAATCCGGTCGGGGGAGTGAACACTGAAGCTTTCTTT.